The clone carrying this T cell receptor beta chain was counted between two and nine times. Its cognate antigen is unknown. Construction of the TCRbeta library involved unique molecular identifiers. TCRdb fed the PCR reads into MiXCR, producing one record per CDR3 protein. The sample lists about 640,000 distinct CDR3 sequences; 10% to 15% were seen once. The CDR3 spans 12 residues. Trimming pared 5 bases from V and 4 bases from J, leaving 9 bases between. CDR1 and CDR2 from the germline V gene are SGHTA and FQGNSA. This specimen comes from a study of T-cell reconstitution after alpha-beta-depleted transplantation in children. General study findings and limits: Alpha-beta T cells about two months after transplant reportedly derived from several hundred expanded graft clones.

The chain links TRBV7-2 to TRBJ2-7; no clear D gene. The sequencing used PBMCs, mostly from graft donor cells, collected 360 days after TCRalphabeta/CD19-depleted stem cell transplant. The clonotype was recovered from a male patient aged 10-17 years who had a stem cell transplant for acute myeloid leukemia, so the T cells may come from the graft donor. CDR3 sequence (DNA): TGTGCCAGCAGCCAGTCGTTGTACGAGCAGTACTTC. Protein product: CASSQSLYEQYF.